These 26 T cell receptor beta chains were sequenced from one sample in a study of T cell repertoires in cytomegalovirus infection. Each CDR3 protein gets one entry after TCRdb re-called the reads with MiXCR. The profile shows some 180,000 distinct CDR3 sequences, roughly a sixth of them singletons. The sequenced material came from CD8+ T cells from PBMCs. The receptors originated from a human donor in good health (CMV status not recorded). Some clones in this sample may be carry-over from other donors' samples.

The chain joins TRBV5-5 to TRBJ1-2, with D perhaps TRBD1 (5 bases). The CDR3 spans 15 residues. The V end was cut by 1 base, the J end by 2 bases, with 12 bases between. Germline V lookup: CDR1 SGHKS, CDR2 YYEKEE (reference sequence). CDR3 sequence (DNA): TGTGCCAGCAGCTTGTACCGGACATTAAACTATGGCTACACCTTC. Translating gives CASSLYRTLNYGYTF.

In its sample, this clonotype was seen a few times. V is TRBV7-9 and J is TRBJ2-7; D is perhaps TRBD2 (6 bases). The CDR3 is 15 residues long. V lost 5 bases and J 4 bases, leaving 18 bases between the germline ends. CDR1 and CDR2 from the germline V gene are SEHNR and FQNEAQ (reference sequence). The CDR3 DNA follows: TGTGCCAGCAGCGCATTTTTGACGGGGGTTTACGAGCAGTACTTC. This sequence encodes CASSAFLTGVYEQYF.

In its sample, this clonotype was seen a few times. V is TRBV6-5 and J is TRBJ2-7; D is unclear. CDR1 MNHEY and CDR2 SVGAGI come from the germline V gene. V lost 5 bases and J lost 3, with 5 bases in between. The CDR3 spans 11 residues. The CDR3 bases are TGTGCCAGCAGTCACAACTACGAGCAGTACTTC. This translates into CASSHNYEQYF.

This clonotype showed up just a few times. In nucleotides, the CDR3 is TGCGCCAGCAGCCAAGATCTTGGTAAGGATACGCAGTATTTT. Protein: CASSQDLGKDTQYF. This chain joins TRBV4-1 and TRBJ2-3; D remains ambiguous. V lost 0 bases, J lost 6 bases, and 10 bases lay in between. The CDR3 covers 14 residues. Germline CDR1 MGHRA, CDR2 YSYEKL.

In its sample, this clonotype was seen a few times. This chain connects TRBV7-8 to TRBJ2-1; a weak D match, TRBD1 (7 bases). Germline V gives CDR1 SGHVS, CDR2 FQNEAQ. The CDR3 has 15 residues. The V and J ends lost 3 bases and 5 bases respectively, with 14 bases between them. The CDR3 loop reads CASSFRQGLDNEQFF. CDR3 in DNA: TGTGCCAGCAGCTTCCGACAGGGACTGGACAATGAGCAGTTCTTC.

V usage is TRBV29-1 and J usage is TRBJ1-1; 7 nucleotides match TRBD1. Germline CDR1 SQVTM, CDR2 ANQGSEA. The CDR3 is 14 amino acids. The junction had 7 bases not matched to a gene; V was cut back by 4 bases and J by 2 bases. The CDR3 DNA reads as TGCAGCGTTGGGAGGACAGGTGGAAACACTGAAGCTTTCTTT. Protein sequence: CSVGRTGGNTEAFF. Looking up the rest from reference TRBV29-1 and TRBJ1-1 gives the full variable domain: SAVISQKPSRDICQRGTSLTIQCQVDSQVTMMFWYRQQPGQSLTLIATANQGSEATYESGFVIDKFPISRPNLTFSTLTVSNMSPEDSSIYLCSVGRTGGNTEAFFGQGTRLTVV.

Within the sample, this clonotype is medium-sized. For the CDR3, the DNA is TGCAGTGCTAGAGCCCCGGACAGGGACAATGAGCAGTTCTTC. Its translation: CSARAPDRDNEQFF. J is TRBJ2-1 and V is TRBV20-1, with TRBD1 identical over 8 bases. Germline assignment: CDR1 DFQATT and CDR2 SNEGSKA (reference sequence). The junction had 4 bases not matched to a gene; V was cut back by 1 base and J by 5 bases. CDR3 length equals 14 residues.

This chain joins TRBV7-6 and TRBJ1-2; D is perhaps TRBD1 (5 bases). This CDR3 spans 13 amino acids. Trimming cost V 2 bases and J 7 bases, with 11 bases left between them. Germline V gene sequence: CDR1 SGHVS, CDR2 FNYEAQ. In nucleotides, the CDR3 is TGTGCCAGCAGCTTAATGGGACCCAGTGGCTACACCTTC. The encoded protein is CASSLMGPSGYTF.

The rearrangement uses TRBV4-2 and TRBJ1-5; no clear D gene. The germline V and J ends were trimmed by 1 base and 8 bases, with 9 bases remaining between them. CDR3 length: 13 amino acids. From germline, CDR1 is LGHNA and CDR2 YNFKEQ. The CDR3 DNA reads TGTGCCAGCAGCCAAGCTTTGGGGAAGCCCCAGCATTTT. This gives the protein CASSQALGKPQHF.

This clonotype was picked up many times. The chain is built from TRBV7-2 and TRBJ2-3; tentative D call: TRBD2 (6 bases). This CDR3 is built from 16 residues. V dropped 5 bases and J dropped 4 bases, with 19 bases sitting between them. The germline V gene encodes CDR1 SGHTA and CDR2 FQGNSA. CDR3 bases: TGTGCCAGCAGCCGCGGTGCGGGGATGGTTCCAGATACGCAGTATTTT. This translates into CASSRGAGMVPDTQYF.

This clonotype was counted many times. This sequence joins TRBV7-8 and TRBJ2-1; 12 positions match TRBD2. Germline V lookup: CDR1 SGHVS, CDR2 FQNEAQ. The CDR3 has 15 residues. The trim removed 5 bases at V and 5 bases at J, leaving 4 bases unmatched. The DNA for the CDR3 is TGTGCCAGCAGCCCGACTAGCGGGGGTAACAATGAGCAGTTCTTC. This codes for CASSPTSGGNNEQFF.

This clonotype was observed a few times. The chain is built from TRBV7-2 and TRBJ2-3, with D perhaps matching TRBD1 or TRBD2 (5 bases each). Germline V CDR1 and CDR2: SGHTA, FQGNSA. The CDR3 extends over 17 amino acids. V lost 1 base, J lost 2 bases, and 16 bases lay in between. CDR3 nucleotides: TGTGCCAGCAGCTTAGGGGACCGAGACATACACACAGATACGCAGTATTTT. This translates into CASSLGDRDIHTDTQYF.

V is TRBV7-3 and J is TRBJ1-1; D is unclear. Trimming shortened V by 5 bases and J by 0 bases, and 10 bases separated the two germline ends. Germline V lookup: CDR1 SGHTA, CDR2 FQGTGA. The CDR3 length is 14 residues. As DNA, the CDR3 is TGTGCCAGCAGCGCCACAGATATGAACACTGAAGCTTTCTTT. Its protein is CASSATDMNTEAFF.

This clonotype was found a few times. The rearrangement uses TRBV2 and TRBJ2-3; maybe TRBD1 (6 bases). The ends were cut back, 7 bases at V and 2 bases at J, with 13 bases in the middle. Germline loops: CDR1 SNHLY, CDR2 FYNNEI. The CDR3 sequence is 14 residues long. CDR3 nucleotide sequence: TGTGCCAGCAATCTACCAGGGGACACAGATACGCAGTATTTT. This translates into CASNLPGDTDTQYF.

The chain recombines TRBV7-2 with TRBJ2-7; D call uncertain. The germline gives CDR1 SGHTA, CDR2 FQGNSA. Trimming removed 1 base at V and 3 bases at J, with 19 bases between. The CDR3 runs 17 residues. CDR3 DNA: TGTGCCAGCAGCTTAGGGGTATCAGGTGCACAGCGCTACGAGCAGTACTTC. Its translation is CASSLGVSGAQRYEQYF.

The gene calls are TRBV9 and TRBJ2-5; D might be TRBD2 (5 bases). Germline V gene data show CDR1 as SGDLS and CDR2 as YYNGEE. The CDR3 is 14 residues long. Trimming left V 5 bases short and J 1 base short, with 12 bases between. CDR3 sequence: CASSERSGQETQYF. The CDR3 nucleotides read TGTGCCAGCAGTGAAAGGAGCGGCCAAGAGACCCAGTACTTC.

Many counts were recorded for this clonotype. V and J are TRBV18 and TRBJ1-5; 9 bases line up with TRBD1. V was clipped by 2 bases and J by 9 bases; unmatched bases: 8. The CDR3 is made up of 15 amino acids. Germline V CDR1 and CDR2: KGHSH, LQKENI. Here the CDR3 reads CASSPETGGALPQHF. In nucleotides, the CDR3 is TGTGCCAGCTCACCAGAGACAGGGGGTGCGTTGCCCCAGCATTTT.

The chain recombines TRBV7-9 with TRBJ2-1; D perhaps matches TRBD2 (6 bases). In germline, CDR1 is SEHNR, CDR2 FQNEAQ (reference sequence). The CDR3 spans 13 residues. Trimming cost V 4 bases and J 9 bases, with 13 bases left between them. In nucleotides, the CDR3 is TGTGCCAGCAGCTCGGAGGGAGAACCTGAGCAGTTCTTC. Amino acid sequence: CASSSEGEPEQFF.

The rearrangement joins TRBV20-1 to TRBJ2-3; 10 nucleotides align to TRBD1. The V segment lost 3 bases and the J segment 6 bases; nucleotides outside the gene matches: 15. Per the germline V gene, CDR1 is DFQATT and CDR2 is SNEGSKA (reference sequence). The CDR3 spans 17 residues. The CDR3: CSARGFRDRGQWDTQYF. CDR3 DNA: TGCAGTGCTAGGGGATTCCGGGACAGGGGCCAATGGGATACGCAGTATTTT.

This clonotype was seen just once. The gene calls are TRBV15 and TRBJ2-7, with D possibly TRBD2 on 5 matching bases. The CDR3 extends over 14 amino acids. The V end lost 0 bases, the J end lost 3 bases, and 9 bases lay between the germline ends. Looked up from germline, CDR1 is LNHNV and CDR2 is YYDKDF (reference sequence). CDR3 coding DNA: TGTGCCACCAGCAGAGACCCGGGAAACTACGAGCAGTACTTC. Its protein is CATSRDPGNYEQYF. The full variable domain, rest sourced from reference TRBV15 and TRBJ2-7, is DAMVIQNPRYQVTQFGKPVTLSCSQTLNHNVMYWYQQKSSQAPKLLFHYYDKDFNNEADTPDNFQSRRPNTSFCFLDIRSPGLGDTAMYLCATSRDPGNYEQYFGPGTRLTVT.

This clonotype was seen once. The rearrangement links TRBV7-2 to TRBJ2-1; D could derive from TRBD1 or TRBD2 (5 bases each). There are 16 residues in the CDR3. V lost 7 bases, J lost 0 bases, and 16 bases lay in between. Germline CDR1 SGHTA, CDR2 FQGNSA. The CDR3 loop reads CASTYPGPSSYNEQFF. The CDR3 DNA sequence: TGTGCCAGCACTTATCCGGGGCCGAGCTCCTACAATGAGCAGTTCTTC.

The J gene is TRBJ1-5, the V gene TRBV6-1; 8 bases are a match to TRBD1. The CDR3 contains 15 residues. Germline V gene data show CDR1 as MNHNS and CDR2 as SASEGT. The V gene end was trimmed by 4 bases and the J gene end by 1 base; junction bases not matched to a gene: 3. The CDR3, as DNA: TGTGCCAGCAGTGGGGACAGGTTGAGCAATCAGCCCCAGCATTTT. Protein: CASSGDRLSNQPQHF.

This clonotype was detected a few times. The gene calls are TRBV28 and TRBJ1-5; D is unclear. The CDR3 length is 17 residues. V was cut by 8 bases and J by 0 bases, with 20 bases left in between. Germline loops: CDR1 MDHEN, CDR2 SYDVKM. CDR3 in amino acids: CASHARSFGSSNQPQHF. Written as DNA, the CDR3 is TGTGCCAGCCATGCCAGATCCTTTGGCAGTAGCAATCAGCCCCAGCATTTT.

This clonotype was observed a few times. This chain connects TRBV7-8 to TRBJ1-1; the match to TRBD1 covers 7 bases. The CDR3 is 16 residues long. Germline CDR1 and CDR2: SGHVS and FQNEAQ. Trimming at V came to 1 base and at J to 6 bases, leaving 11 bases not matched to a gene. The CDR3 protein is CASSLVTGARVAEAFF. DNA of the CDR3: TGTGCCAGCAGCTTAGTAACAGGGGCCCGGGTCGCTGAAGCTTTCTTT. Filled out from reference TRBV7-8 and TRBJ1-1, the complete variable domain reads GAGVSQSPRYKVAKRGQDVALRCDPISGHVSLFWYQQALGQGPEFLTYFQNEAQLDKSGLPSDRFFAERPEGSVSTLKIQRTQQEDSAVYLCASSLVTGARVAEAFFGQGTRLTVV.

This clonotype was picked up a small number of times. This chain joins TRBV19 and TRBJ1-5; 8 bases fit TRBD1. Looked up from germline, CDR1 is LNHDA and CDR2 is SQIVND (reference sequence). This CDR3 has 16 residues. V shed 6 bases and J 6 bases; nucleotides not matched to a gene: 13. This CDR3 is CASRRVRGRVGQPQHF. The DNA for the CDR3 is TGTGCCAGTAGAAGGGTCAGGGGGCGTGTGGGTCAGCCCCAGCATTTT.

The table lists this clonotype with a few counts. The rearrangement links TRBV27 to TRBJ2-6; D gene unclear. The V end was cut by 4 bases, the J end by 0 bases, with 4 bases between. Looked up from germline, CDR1 is MNHEY and CDR2 is SMNVEV (reference sequence). This CDR3 region has 14 residues. CDR3 DNA sequence: TGTGCCAGCAGTTCCGCCTCTGGGGCCAACGTCCTGACTTTC. Translated, it gives CASSSASGANVLTF.